Below are 30 T cell receptor beta chains sequenced from a single sample in a study of T-cell memory formation after mild COVID-19. TCRdb independently ran MiXCR on the 5' RACE reads; one entry per CDR3 protein. Seen here are about 500,000 distinct CDR3 sequences, approximately 20% observed once, and the top ten hold 12%. Sequencing was carried out using PBMCs or a T cell subset sorted from them (not recorded which). The receptors shown here come from an adult woman who had mild COVID-19 (a few samples of this study predate the infection). Cell type and time point are not known.

This clonotype was seen only a few times. The chain uses TRBV24-1 and TRBJ2-7, with a possible D match to TRBD2 (6 bases). The germline V gene encodes CDR1 KGHDR and CDR2 SFDVKD. Trimming pared 4 bases from V and 3 bases from J, leaving 12 bases between. There are 14 residues in the CDR3. The CDR3 nucleotides read TGTGCCACCAGTGACGCAGGAGCGGGCTACGAGCAGTACTTC. Its translation: CATSDAGAGYEQYF.

A few counts support this clonotype. The J gene is TRBJ2-1, the V gene TRBV3-1, with no clear D. The germline V and J ends were trimmed by 1 base and 2 bases, with 6 bases remaining between them. This CDR3 comprises 14 residues. CDR1 LGHDT and CDR2 YNNKEL come from the germline V gene (reference sequence). CDR3 in DNA: TGTGCCAGCAGCCAAGGGCCACCCTACAATGAGCAGTTCTTC. Protein sequence: CASSQGPPYNEQFF.

This clonotype has only one observation. This chain joins TRBV6-6 and TRBJ2-3; tentative D call: TRBD2 (6 bases). V was trimmed by 5 bases and J by 0 bases, leaving 15 bases between them. Germline lookup yields CDR1 MNHNY and CDR2 SVGAGI (reference sequence). The length of the CDR3 is 16 residues. Here the CDR3 DNA reads TGTGCCAGCAGTCCCCTCGGAGGGTACAGCACAGATACGCAGTATTTT. This encodes CASSPLGGYSTDTQYF.

Only a few counts were recorded for this clonotype. This chain connects TRBV10-3 to TRBJ2-2, with D unresolved. V was cut by 7 bases and J by 3 bases, with 12 bases left in between. The CDR3 has 14 amino acids. Germline V lookup: CDR1 ENHRY, CDR2 SYGVKD. Here the CDR3 reads CAIKKPSDTGELFF. CDR3 nucleotide sequence: TGTGCCATCAAAAAGCCGTCCGACACCGGGGAGCTGTTTTTT.

This clonotype has a handful of counts. This chain links TRBV11-2 with TRBJ2-1, with 7 bases fitting TRBD1. After removal of 8 bases from V and 7 bases from J, the junction contained 8 bases not matched to a gene. In germline, CDR1 is SGHAT, CDR2 FQNNGV. The CDR3 runs to 13 residues. The CDR3 loop reads CASRGQGVNEQFF. CDR3 nucleotide sequence: TGTGCCAGCCGCGGGCAGGGGGTGAATGAGCAGTTCTTC.

The J gene is TRBJ1-1, the V gene TRBV2, with D possibly being TRBD1 (5 bases). The CDR3 extends over 13 amino acids. CDR1 SNHLY and CDR2 FYNNEI come from the germline V gene. The V end was cut by 9 bases, the J end by 4 bases, with 15 bases between. CDR3 nucleotides: TGTGCCAGTCCCCAGGGTGTAGGCACTGAAGCTTTCTTT. Its translation: CASPQGVGTEAFF.

J is TRBJ2-7 and V is TRBV4-3, with TRBD2 identical over 9 bases. V trimming: 3 bases; J trimming: 4 bases; junction bases outside the gene matches: 10. Germline V gene data show CDR1 as LGHNA and CDR2 as YSLEER. CDR3 size: 16 residues. The CDR3 DNA reads as TGCGCCAGCAGCCAGACACCCGGGACTAGCCGGTACGAGCAGTACTTC. It codes for CASSQTPGTSRYEQYF.

This clonotype showed up just a few times. This chain uses TRBV5-4 with TRBJ2-7; TRBD1 matches at 8 bases. Germline-derived CDR1 and CDR2 are SGHNT and YYREEE (reference sequence). The CDR3 contains 18 residues. Trimming cost V 0 bases and J 0 bases; bases outside gene matches: 11. In nucleotides, the CDR3 is TGTGCCAGCAGCTTGGGGACAGGGAGAAGGTTGAGCTCCTACGAGCAGTACTTC. This translates into CASSLGTGRRLSSYEQYF.

CDR3 protein: CSAPRGAVHEQYF. CDR3 nucleotide sequence: TGCAGTGCGCCTAGGGGGGCGGTCCACGAGCAGTACTTC. The chain joins TRBV20-1 to TRBJ2-7, with D perhaps TRBD1 or TRBD2 (6 bases each). The ends were cut back, 6 bases at V and 5 bases at J, with 17 bases in the middle. Germline V gives CDR1 DFQATT, CDR2 SNEGSKA (reference sequence). This CDR3 spans 13 amino acids.

This rearrangement joins TRBV5-5 to TRBJ2-2, with a weak D call TRBD2 (6 bases). This CDR3 region has 16 residues. Trimming removed 1 base at V and 3 bases at J, with 13 bases between. Germline CDR1 is SGHKS and CDR2 is YYEKEE (reference sequence). This CDR3 is CASSLRRGWDTGELFF. CDR3 bases: TGTGCCAGCAGCTTGAGGAGGGGATGGGACACCGGGGAGCTGTTTTTT.

This clonotype was seen a handful of times. The chain uses TRBV3-1 and TRBJ2-1, with 13 bases fitting TRBD2. The CDR3 has 17 amino acids. V lost 0 bases to trimming and J lost 10 bases; unmatched junction nucleotides: 9. CDR1 and CDR2 (germline): LGHDT, YNNKEL (reference sequence). CDR3 residues: CASSQDIGTSGVGEQFF. CDR3 nucleotides: TGTGCCAGCAGCCAAGATATAGGGACTAGCGGGGTAGGGGAGCAGTTCTTC.

The rearrangement joins TRBV6-1 to TRBJ2-7, with 11 bases aligning to TRBD1. With 2 bases clipped from V and 4 bases from J, the junction kept 16 bases outside the gene matches. CDR3 length: 19 residues. Germline-derived CDR1 and CDR2 are MNHNS and SASEGT. CDR3 nucleotide sequence: TGTGCCAGCAGTGAAAGAGCCGGGACAGGGGGTTCGTGGGGTTACGAGCAGTACTTC. The encoded protein is CASSERAGTGGSWGYEQYF.

This clonotype was counted a single time. The J gene is TRBJ2-5, the V gene TRBV30; tentative D call: TRBD2 (6 bases). The V and J ends lost 1 base and 1 base respectively, with 16 bases between them. Germline lookup yields CDR1 GTSNPN and CDR2 SVGIG (reference sequence). The CDR3 loop spans 16 amino acids. CDR3 in amino acids: CAWSAILADPQETQYF. CDR3 sequence (DNA): TGTGCCTGGAGTGCAATATTAGCGGATCCCCAAGAGACCCAGTACTTC.

This clonotype showed up just a few times. The chain links TRBV20-1 to TRBJ2-3, with 9 positions matching TRBD2. The CDR3 contains 16 residues. V shed 5 bases and J 4 bases; nucleotides not matched to a gene: 13. Per germline, CDR1 DFQATT and CDR2 SNEGSKA (reference sequence). The CDR3 bases are TGCAGTGCTCCCAAAACCGGGACTAGCTTCGCAGATACGCAGTATTTT. It codes for CSAPKTGTSFADTQYF.

J is TRBJ1-2 and V is TRBV6-4; possible D gene TRBD1, 6 bases. Germline lookup yields CDR1 MRHNA and CDR2 SNTAGT. This CDR3 has 13 amino acids. The V and J ends lost 0 bases and 6 bases respectively, with 8 bases between them. The CDR3 DNA follows: TGTGCCAGCAGTGACTCGGCAGGGGATGGCTACACCTTC. As protein: CASSDSAGDGYTF.

The J gene is TRBJ1-2, the V gene TRBV2; 8 bases match TRBD1. This CDR3 has 15 amino acids. The J segment lost 4 bases and the V segment lost 8 bases, leaving 12 bases of the junction unmatched. The germline V gene encodes CDR1 SNHLY and CDR2 FYNNEI. The CDR3 bases are TGTGCCAGCTCCCAGGGGGCTATGGGGCTCTATGGCTACACCTTC. This gives the protein CASSQGAMGLYGYTF.

This clonotype occurred once. The CDR3 coding sequence is TGCAGCGTCCAGGACAGGGAGTATGGCTACACCTTC. Its protein product is CSVQDREYGYTF. The V gene is TRBV29-1, the J gene TRBJ1-2; 8 positions match TRBD1. The CDR3 has 12 amino acids. With V trimmed by 6 bases and J by 5 bases, 5 bases remained unmatched. Looked up from germline, CDR1 is SQVTM and CDR2 is ANQGSEA.

The V call is TRBV30, the J call TRBJ2-7; D call uncertain. The CDR3 runs 13 residues. With 1 base removed from V and 6 bases from J, the gap between germline ends came to 13 bases. Germline CDR1 is GTSNPN and CDR2 is SVGIG (reference sequence). The CDR3 sequence: CAWSDGRSSEQYF. The CDR3, as DNA: TGTGCCTGGAGTGATGGCAGGTCCAGCGAGCAGTACTTC.

The chain's CDR3 is CASSPHTGTNTEAFF. The CDR3 DNA sequence: TGTGCCAGCAGTCCTCACACAGGGACGAACACTGAAGCTTTCTTT. This chain connects TRBV6-2 or TRBV6-3 to TRBJ1-1; D might be TRBD1 (6 bases). Trimming took 5 bases from V and 1 from J, leaving 14 bases between them. This CDR3 region has 15 residues. CDR1 and CDR2 from the germline V gene are MNHEY and SVGEGT.

The rearrangement links TRBV7-2 to TRBJ2-7, with D possibly matching TRBD2 (6 bases). CDR1 is SGHTA and CDR2 is FQGNSA in the germline V gene. Trimming left V 0 bases short and J 5 bases short, with 11 bases between. This CDR3 contains 14 residues. The CDR3 sequence: CASSLARDVHEQYF. CDR3 DNA: TGTGCCAGCAGCTTAGCGCGGGACGTCCACGAGCAGTACTTC.

This clonotype occurred a few times. This chain links TRBV6-5 with TRBJ2-6, with a possible D match to TRBD2 (6 bases). Trimming pared 6 bases from V and 4 bases from J, leaving 19 bases between. Germline V gives CDR1 MNHEY, CDR2 SVGAGI. This CDR3 contains 17 residues. The CDR3 here is CASRVAGTPSGANVLTF. The CDR3 bases are TGTGCCAGCAGGGTGGCAGGGACTCCCTCGGGGGCCAACGTCCTGACTTTC.

This clonotype was recorded many times. The rearrangement links TRBV6-5 to TRBJ2-6, with TRBD1 matching over 7 bases. CDR3 length: 21 amino acids. Unmatched junction bases numbered 20, after V lost 2 bases and J lost 4 bases. Germline V gene lookup returns CDR1 MNHEY and CDR2 SVGAGI. CDR3 coding DNA: TGTGCCAGCAGTTACCTAGCCGGATCGACAGGGCACCTATGGGGGGCCAACGTCCTGACTTTC. This sequence encodes CASSYLAGSTGHLWGANVLTF.

Ten or more counts support this clonotype. The chain couples TRBV5-1 to TRBJ2-2, with 13 bases lining up with TRBD2. J was trimmed by 4 bases and V by 8 bases; bases with no gene match: 17. Germline CDR1 is SGHRS and CDR2 is YFSETQ. This CDR3 is 19 amino acids long. CDR3 nucleotide sequence: TGCGCCAGTAGAGCCTCCCTTTCACTAGCGGGAGGGCTCACCGGGGAGCTGTTTTTT. Translated: CASRASLSLAGGLTGELFF.

The chain has TRBV10-3 and TRBJ2-3; the D is unclear. The CDR3 is made up of 13 amino acids. Germline CDR1 ENHRY, CDR2 SYGVKD. V was cut by 10 bases and J by 2 bases, with 13 bases left in between. CDR3 bases: TGTGCCACCCGCGGCGGCGTCACAGATACGCAGTATTTT. Translated, it gives CATRGGVTDTQYF.

This clonotype was recorded a few times. This sequence joins TRBV4-1 and TRBJ2-7; D may be TRBD1 or TRBD2 (5 bases each). V lost 0 bases and J lost 4, with 28 bases in between. There are 20 residues in the CDR3. Germline CDR1 reads MGHRA; CDR2 reads YSYEKL. The CDR3 loop reads CASSQDLQGPISGRRYEQYF. Written as DNA, the CDR3 is TGCGCCAGCAGCCAAGATCTTCAGGGCCCCATTTCGGGGCGCAGGTACGAGCAGTACTTC.

With regard to this clonotype: This may come from a read error, since a much larger clone is one base off. The chain recombines TRBV5-1 with TRBJ1-1, with TRBD1 matching 8 bases. Germline assignment: CDR1 SGHRS and CDR2 YFSETQ. The CDR3 has 15 amino acids. CDR3 loop: CSSSQEQGVNTEAFF. The CDR3 region has the DNA TGCTCCAGCAGCCAAGAACAGGGGGTGAACACTGAAGCTTTCTTT. The full variable domain, with the rest looked up from reference TRBV5-1 and TRBJ1-1, is KAGVTQTPRYLIKTRGQQVTLSCSPISGHRSVSWYQQTPGQGLQFLFEYFSETQRNKGNFPGRFSGRQFSNSRSEMNVSTLELGDSALYLCSSSQEQGVNTEAFFGQGTRLTVV.

The table lists this clonotype with a few counts. The chain is built from TRBV12-3 or TRBV12-4 and TRBJ1-5; TRBD1 matches 7 bases. V lost 4 bases, J lost 6 bases, and 9 bases stayed unmatched. The CDR3 has 15 residues. The chain's CDR3 is CASSSIDRVSQPQHF. The DNA for the CDR3 is TGTGCCAGCAGTTCAATTGACAGGGTGAGTCAGCCCCAGCATTTT.

The rearrangement joins TRBV29-1 to TRBJ1-1; 8 bases map to TRBD1. Germline loops: CDR1 SQVTM, CDR2 ANQGSEA. The V gene end was trimmed by 0 bases and the J gene end by 0 bases; junction bases not matched to a gene: 6. The CDR3 is made up of 16 amino acids. CDR3 amino acids: CSVEEDRARLNTEAFF. CDR3 DNA: TGCAGCGTTGAAGAGGACAGGGCCCGATTGAACACTGAAGCTTTCTTT.

The J gene is TRBJ2-7, the V gene TRBV4-1, with 9 bases fitting TRBD1. CDR3 size: 15 residues. Trimming at V came to 3 bases and at J to 1 base, leaving 4 bases not matched to a gene. Per the germline V gene, CDR1 is MGHRA and CDR2 is YSYEKL. The CDR3 loop reads CASSHAGTGSYEQYF. CDR3 nucleotide sequence: TGCGCCAGCAGCCACGCCGGGACAGGGTCCTACGAGCAGTACTTC.

J is TRBJ2-6 and V is TRBV5-5; D possibly corresponds to TRBD2 (6 bases). This CDR3 contains 16 residues. Trimming removed 3 bases at V and 2 bases at J, with 12 bases between. Germline CDR1 SGHKS, CDR2 YYEKEE (reference sequence). The CDR3 reads CASSSGTRPGANVLTF. The CDR3 DNA sequence: TGTGCCAGCAGCTCAGGGACTCGGCCTGGGGCCAACGTCCTGACTTTC.